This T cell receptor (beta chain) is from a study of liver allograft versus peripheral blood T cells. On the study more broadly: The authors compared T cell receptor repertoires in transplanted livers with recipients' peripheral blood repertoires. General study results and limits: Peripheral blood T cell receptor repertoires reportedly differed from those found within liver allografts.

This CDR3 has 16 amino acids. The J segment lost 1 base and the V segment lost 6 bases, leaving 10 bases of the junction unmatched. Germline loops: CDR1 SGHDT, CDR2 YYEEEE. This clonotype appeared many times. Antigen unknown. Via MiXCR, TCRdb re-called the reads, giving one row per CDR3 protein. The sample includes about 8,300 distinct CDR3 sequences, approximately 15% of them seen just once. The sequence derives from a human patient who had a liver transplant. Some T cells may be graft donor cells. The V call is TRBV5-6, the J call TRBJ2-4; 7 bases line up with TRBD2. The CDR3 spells CASIRGAGAAKNIQYF. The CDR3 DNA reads TGTGCCAGCATCCGAGGCGCGGGAGCGGCCAAAAACATTCAGTACTTC. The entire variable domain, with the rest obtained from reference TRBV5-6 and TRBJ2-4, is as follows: DAGVTQSPTHLIKTRGQQVTLRCSPKSGHDTVSWYQQALGQGPQFIFQYYEEEERQRGNFPDRFSGHQFPNYSSELNVNALLLGDSALYLCASIRGAGAAKNIQYFGAGTRLSVL.